The text below deals with one T cell receptor (beta chain). Its antigen is unidentified. The CDR3 length is 14 residues. The V end was cut by 8 bases, the J end by 0 bases, with 8 bases between. The germline gives CDR1 LNHDA, CDR2 SQIVND (reference sequence). The study ran its PCR with 60 Vbeta and 13 Jbeta primers. Clones were sequenced by immunoSEQ multiplex PCR, and TCRdb holds only the in-frame ones, with some missing. The table shows about 80,000 clones, with around 60% occurring only once. The data derive from a study of cytomegalovirus exposure and HLA in healthy donors. Overall study findings and caveats: In a later analysis, TCR association rates varied by HLA locus: DRB1 most, HLA-C fewest.

The receptor was isolated from a male donor in good health and CMV-seropositive. The sequenced sample was PBMCs. The genes are TRBV19 and TRBJ2-6; a weak D match, TRBD2 (5 bases). CDR3 bases: TGTGCCAGTGAGGAGGTCTCTGGGGCCAACGTCCTGACTTTC. It codes for CASEEVSGANVLTF.